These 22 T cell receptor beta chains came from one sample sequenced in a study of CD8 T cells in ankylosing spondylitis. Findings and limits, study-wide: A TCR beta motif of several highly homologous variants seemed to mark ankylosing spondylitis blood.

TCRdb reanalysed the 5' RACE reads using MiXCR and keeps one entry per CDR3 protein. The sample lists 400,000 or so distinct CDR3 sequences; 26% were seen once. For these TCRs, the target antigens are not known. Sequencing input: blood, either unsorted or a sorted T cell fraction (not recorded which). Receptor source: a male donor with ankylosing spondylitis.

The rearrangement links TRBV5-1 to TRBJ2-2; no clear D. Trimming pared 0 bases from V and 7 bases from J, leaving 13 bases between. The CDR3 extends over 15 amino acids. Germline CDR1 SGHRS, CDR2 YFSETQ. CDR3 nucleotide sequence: TGCGCCAGCAGCTTGGCTCGTCTGACGGACGGGGAGCTGTTTTTT. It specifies CASSLARLTDGELFF.

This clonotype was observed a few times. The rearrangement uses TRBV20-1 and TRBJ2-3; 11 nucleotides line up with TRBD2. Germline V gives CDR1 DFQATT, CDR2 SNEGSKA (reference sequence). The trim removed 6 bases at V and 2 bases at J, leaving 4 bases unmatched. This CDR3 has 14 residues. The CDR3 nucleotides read TGCAGTGCCCTGACTAGCGGGATCACAGATACGCAGTATTTT. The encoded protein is CSALTSGITDTQYF.

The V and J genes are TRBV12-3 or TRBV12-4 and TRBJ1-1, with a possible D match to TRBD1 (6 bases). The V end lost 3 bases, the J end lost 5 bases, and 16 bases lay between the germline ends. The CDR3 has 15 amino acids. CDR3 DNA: TGTGCCAGCAGTTTCGGACAGCCGCGTGGGACTGAAGCTTTCTTT. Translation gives CASSFGQPRGTEAFF.

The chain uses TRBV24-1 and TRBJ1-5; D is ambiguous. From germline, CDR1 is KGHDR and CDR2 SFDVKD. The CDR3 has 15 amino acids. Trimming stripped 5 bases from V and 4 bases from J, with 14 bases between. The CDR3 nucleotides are TGTGCCACCAGTGCCCGGGCGGATAGGAATCAGCCCCAGCATTTT. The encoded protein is CATSARADRNQPQHF.

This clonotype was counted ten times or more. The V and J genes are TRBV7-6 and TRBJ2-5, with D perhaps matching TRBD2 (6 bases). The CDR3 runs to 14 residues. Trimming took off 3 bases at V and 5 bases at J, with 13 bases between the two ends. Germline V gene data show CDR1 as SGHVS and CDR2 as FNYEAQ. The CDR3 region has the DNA TGTGCCAGCAGCTTGTTCTTGGCGGGGGAGACCCAGTACTTC. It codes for CASSLFLAGETQYF.

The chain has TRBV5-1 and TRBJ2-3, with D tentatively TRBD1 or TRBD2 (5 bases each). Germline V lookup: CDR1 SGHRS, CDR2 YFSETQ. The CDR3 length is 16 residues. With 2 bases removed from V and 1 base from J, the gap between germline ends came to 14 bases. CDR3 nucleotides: TGCGCCAGCAGCTTTGGTAAGGGACCTCGCACAGATACGCAGTATTTT. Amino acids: CASSFGKGPRTDTQYF.

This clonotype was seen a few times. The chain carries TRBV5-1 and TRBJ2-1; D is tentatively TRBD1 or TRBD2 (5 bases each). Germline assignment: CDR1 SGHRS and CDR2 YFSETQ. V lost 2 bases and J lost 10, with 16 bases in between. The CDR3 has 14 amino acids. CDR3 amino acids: CASSLGGTPDEQFF. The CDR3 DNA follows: TGCGCCAGCAGCTTAGGTGGGACCCCAGACGAGCAGTTCTTC. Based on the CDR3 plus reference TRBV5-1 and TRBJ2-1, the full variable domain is KAGVTQTPRYLIKTRGQQVTLSCSPISGHRSVSWYQQTPGQGLQFLFEYFSETQRNKGNFPGRFSGRQFSNSRSEMNVSTLELGDSALYLCASSLGGTPDEQFFGPGTRLTVL.

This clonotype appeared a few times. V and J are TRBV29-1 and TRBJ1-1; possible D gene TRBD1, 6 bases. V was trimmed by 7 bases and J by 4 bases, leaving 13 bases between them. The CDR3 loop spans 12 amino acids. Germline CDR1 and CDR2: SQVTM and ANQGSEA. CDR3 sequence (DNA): TGCAGCGGTGGGGGCAGGGGCACTGAAGCTTTCTTT. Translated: CSGGGRGTEAFF.

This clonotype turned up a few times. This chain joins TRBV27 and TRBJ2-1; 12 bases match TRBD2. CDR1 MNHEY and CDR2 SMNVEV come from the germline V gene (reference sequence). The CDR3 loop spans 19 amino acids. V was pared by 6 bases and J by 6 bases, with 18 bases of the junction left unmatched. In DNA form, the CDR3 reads TGTGCCAGCAGCTTTATCGTCCTAGCGGGAGGGCTAAGGGGCAATGAGCAGTTCTTC. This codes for CASSFIVLAGGLRGNEQFF.

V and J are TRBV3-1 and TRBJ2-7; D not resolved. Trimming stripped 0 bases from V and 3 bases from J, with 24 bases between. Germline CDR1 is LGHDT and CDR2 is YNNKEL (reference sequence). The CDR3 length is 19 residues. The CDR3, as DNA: TGTGCCAGCAGCCAAGACTCAACAACCCCGGCAGACATTATCTACGAGCAGTACGTC. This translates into CASSQDSTTPADIIYEQYV.

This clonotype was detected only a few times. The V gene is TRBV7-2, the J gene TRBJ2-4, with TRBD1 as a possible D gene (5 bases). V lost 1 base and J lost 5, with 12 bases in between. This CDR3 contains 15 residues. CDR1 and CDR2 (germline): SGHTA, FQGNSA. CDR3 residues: CASSLVPGLENIQYF. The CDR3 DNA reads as TGTGCCAGCAGCTTAGTTCCAGGGTTGGAAAACATTCAGTACTTC.

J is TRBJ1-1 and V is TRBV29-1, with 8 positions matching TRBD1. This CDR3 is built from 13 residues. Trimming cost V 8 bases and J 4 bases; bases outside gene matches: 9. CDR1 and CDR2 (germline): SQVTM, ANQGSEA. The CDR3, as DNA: TGCAGCACTTACAGGGGGGCGGCCACTGAAGCTTTCTTT. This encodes CSTYRGAATEAFF.

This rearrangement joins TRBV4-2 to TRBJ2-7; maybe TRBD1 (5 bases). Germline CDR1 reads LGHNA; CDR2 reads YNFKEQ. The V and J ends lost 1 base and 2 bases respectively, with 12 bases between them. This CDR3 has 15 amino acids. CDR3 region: CASSQAGQGTYEQYF. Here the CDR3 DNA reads TGTGCCAGCAGCCAAGCAGGCCAGGGAACCTACGAGCAGTACTTC.

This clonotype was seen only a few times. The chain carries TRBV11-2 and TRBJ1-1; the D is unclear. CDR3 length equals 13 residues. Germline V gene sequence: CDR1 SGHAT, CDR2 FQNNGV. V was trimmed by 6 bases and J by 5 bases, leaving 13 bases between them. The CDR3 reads CASRTYRGTEAFF. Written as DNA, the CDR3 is TGTGCCAGCAGAACGTACCGGGGAACTGAAGCTTTCTTT.

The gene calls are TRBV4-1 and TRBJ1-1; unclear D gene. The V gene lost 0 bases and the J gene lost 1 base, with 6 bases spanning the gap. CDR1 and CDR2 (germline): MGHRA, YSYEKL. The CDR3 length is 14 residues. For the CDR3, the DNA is TGCGCCAGCAGCCAAGATATTAGGAACACTGAAGCTTTCTTT. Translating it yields CASSQDIRNTEAFF.

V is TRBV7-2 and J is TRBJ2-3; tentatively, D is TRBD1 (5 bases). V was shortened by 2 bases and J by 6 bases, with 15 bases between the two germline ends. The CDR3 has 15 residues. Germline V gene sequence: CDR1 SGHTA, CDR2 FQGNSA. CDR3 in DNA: TGTGCCAGCAGCTTATTTTGGGCACCAGGGGATACGCAGTATTTT. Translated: CASSLFWAPGDTQYF.

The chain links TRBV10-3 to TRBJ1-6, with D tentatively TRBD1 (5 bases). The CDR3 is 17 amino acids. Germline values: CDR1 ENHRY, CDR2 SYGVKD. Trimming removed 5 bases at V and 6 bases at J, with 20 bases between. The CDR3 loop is CAISPQSPTEFNSPLHF. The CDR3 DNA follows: TGTGCCATCAGTCCCCAGAGCCCGACAGAATTTAATTCACCCCTCCACTTT.

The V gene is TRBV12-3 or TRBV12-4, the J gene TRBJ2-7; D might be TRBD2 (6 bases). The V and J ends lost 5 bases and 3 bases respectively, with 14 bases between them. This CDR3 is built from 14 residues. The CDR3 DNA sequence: TGTGCCAGCAGTATAGGAGGGCCCCTCTACGAGCAGTACTTC. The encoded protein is CASSIGGPLYEQYF.

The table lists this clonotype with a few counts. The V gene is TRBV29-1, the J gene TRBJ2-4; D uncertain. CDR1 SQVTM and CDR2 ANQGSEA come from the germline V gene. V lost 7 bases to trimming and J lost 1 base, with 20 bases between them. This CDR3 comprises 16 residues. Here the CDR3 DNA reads TGCAGCGCGACGCTTTTTGGTCCTTTTGCCAAAAACATTCAGTACTTC. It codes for CSATLFGPFAKNIQYF. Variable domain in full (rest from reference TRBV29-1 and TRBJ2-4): SAVISQKPSRDICQRGTSLTIQCQVDSQVTMMFWYRQQPGQSLTLIATANQGSEATYESGFVIDKFPISRPNLTFSTLTVSNMSPEDSSIYLCSATLFGPFAKNIQYFGAGTRLSVL.

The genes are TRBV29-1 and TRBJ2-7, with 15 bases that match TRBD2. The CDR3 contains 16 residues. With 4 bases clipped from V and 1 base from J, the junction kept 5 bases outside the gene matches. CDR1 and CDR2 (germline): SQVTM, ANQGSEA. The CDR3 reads CSVGGLAGGISYEQYV. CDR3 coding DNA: TGCAGCGTTGGCGGACTAGCGGGAGGGATTTCCTACGAGCAGTACGTC.

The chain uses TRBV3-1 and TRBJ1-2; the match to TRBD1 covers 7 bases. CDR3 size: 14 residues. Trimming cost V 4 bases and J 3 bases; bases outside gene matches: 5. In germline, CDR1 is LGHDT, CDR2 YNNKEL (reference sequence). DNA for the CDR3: TGTGCCAGCAGCCCTTTACAGGGGCACTATGGCTACACCTTC. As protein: CASSPLQGHYGYTF.

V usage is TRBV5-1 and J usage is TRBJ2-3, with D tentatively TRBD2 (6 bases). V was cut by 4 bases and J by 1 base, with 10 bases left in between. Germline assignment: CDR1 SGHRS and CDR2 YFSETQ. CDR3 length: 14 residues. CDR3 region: CASSPRRGTDTQYF. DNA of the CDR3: TGCGCCAGCAGCCCGCGGAGGGGCACAGATACGCAGTATTTT. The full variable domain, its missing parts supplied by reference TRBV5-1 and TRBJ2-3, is KAGVTQTPRYLIKTRGQQVTLSCSPISGHRSVSWYQQTPGQGLQFLFEYFSETQRNKGNFPGRFSGRQFSNSRSEMNVSTLELGDSALYLCASSPRRGTDTQYFGPGTRLTVL.